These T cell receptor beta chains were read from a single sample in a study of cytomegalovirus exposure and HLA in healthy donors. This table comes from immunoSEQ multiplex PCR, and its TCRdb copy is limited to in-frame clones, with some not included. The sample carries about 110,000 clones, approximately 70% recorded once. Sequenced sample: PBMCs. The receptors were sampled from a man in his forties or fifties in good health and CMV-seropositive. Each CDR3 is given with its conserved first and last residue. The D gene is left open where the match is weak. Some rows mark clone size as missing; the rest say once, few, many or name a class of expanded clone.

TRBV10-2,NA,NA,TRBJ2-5,CASLPLLDSGSQYF,TGCGCCAGCTTACCTCTACTCGACTCAGGGTCCCAGTACTTC
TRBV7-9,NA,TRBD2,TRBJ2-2,CSSSFELAGYTGELFF,TGTTCCAGCAGCTTTGAGCTAGCGGGATACACCGGGGAGCTGTTTTTT
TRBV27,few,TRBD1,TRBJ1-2,CASSPYAGQVYGYTF,TGTGCCAGCAGTCCATACGCCGGACAGGTCTATGGCTACACCTTC
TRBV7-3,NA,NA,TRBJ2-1,CASSLGGGEQFF,TGTGCCAGCAGCCTTGGGGGCGGCGAGCAGTTCTTC
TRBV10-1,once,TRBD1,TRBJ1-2,CASTANRDSDGYTF,TGCGCCAGCACTGCAAACCGGGACAGTGATGGCTACACCTTC
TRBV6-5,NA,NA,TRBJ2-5,CASSFSAAGGETQYF,TGTGCCAGCAGTTTCTCTGCAGCGGGCGGAGAGACCCAGTACTTC
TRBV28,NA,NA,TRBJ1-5,CASSWQINQPQHF,TGTGCCAGCAGTTGGCAGATAAATCAGCCCCAGCATTTT
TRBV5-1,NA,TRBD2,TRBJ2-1,CASSLAGSYNEQFF,TGCGCCAGCAGCCTAGCGGGGTCCTACAATGAGCAGTTCTTC
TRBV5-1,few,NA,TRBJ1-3,CASSLISSGNAGNTIYF,TGCGCCAGCAGCTTGATTTCTTCGGGGAATGCTGGAAACACCATATATTTT
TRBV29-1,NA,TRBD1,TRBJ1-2,CSVGQGGNYGYTF,TGCAGCGTGGGACAGGGCGGGAACTATGGCTACACCTTC
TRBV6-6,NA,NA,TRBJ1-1,CASRGLTNTEAFF,TGTGCCAGCAGGGGACTTACGAACACTGAAGCTTTCTTT
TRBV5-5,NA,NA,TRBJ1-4,CASGGRKDLNEKLFF,TGTGCCAGCGGGGGGAGGAAAGACCTTAATGAAAAACTGTTTTTT
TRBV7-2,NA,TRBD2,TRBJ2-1,CASRGTSGNEQFF,TGTGCCAGCCGAGGGACTAGTGGCAATGAGCAGTTCTTC
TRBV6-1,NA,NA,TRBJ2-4,CASSEVYSYTKNIQYF,TGTGCCAGCAGTGAAGTTTACAGCTACACCAAAAACATTCAGTACTTC
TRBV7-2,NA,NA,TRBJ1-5,CASSLVADSNQPQHF,TGTGCCAGCAGCTTAGTGGCAGATAGCAATCAGCCCCAGCATTTT
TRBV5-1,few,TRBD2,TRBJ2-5,CASSWTGGRESETQYF,TGCGCCAGCAGCTGGACGGGGGGAAGGGAATCGGAGACCCAGTACTTC
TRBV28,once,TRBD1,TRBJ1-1,CAIRGRSTEAFF,TGTGCCATCAGGGGGCGAAGCACTGAAGCTTTCTTT
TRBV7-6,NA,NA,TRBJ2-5,CASSPRGGGGYQETQYF,TGTGCCAGCAGCCCGAGAGGGGGCGGAGGGTACCAAGAGACCCAGTACTTC
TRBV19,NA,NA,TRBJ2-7,CASSTLYTGQYEQYF,TGTGCCAGTAGCACACTCTATACAGGGCAGTACGAGCAGTACTTC
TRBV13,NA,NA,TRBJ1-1,CASSSLTDRAEAFF,TGTGCCAGCAGCTCCTTGACAGATCGAGCTGAAGCTTTCTTT
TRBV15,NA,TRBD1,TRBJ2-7,CATLQSGQGAYEQYF,TGTGCCACCCTACAGAGTGGGCAGGGGGCTTACGAGCAGTACTTC
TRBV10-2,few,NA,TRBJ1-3,CASSDGLTGNTIYF,TGCGCCAGCAGTGACGGACTTACTGGAAACACCATATATTTT
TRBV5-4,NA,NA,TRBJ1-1,CASSLAELPASGAFF,TGTGCCAGCAGCTTGGCCGAACTTCCAGCGAGTGGCGCTTTCTTT
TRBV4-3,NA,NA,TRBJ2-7,CASSRDNLALYEQYF,TGCGCCAGCAGTCGGGACAACCTTGCCCTCTACGAGCAGTACTTC
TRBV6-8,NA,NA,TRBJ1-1,CASSQSQEAFF,TGTGCCAGCAGTCAAAGCCAAGAGGCTTTCTTT
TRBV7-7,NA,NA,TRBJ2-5,CASSPGSGQKGETQYF,TGTGCCAGCAGCCCGGGTAGCGGTCAGAAAGGAGAGACCCAGTACTTC